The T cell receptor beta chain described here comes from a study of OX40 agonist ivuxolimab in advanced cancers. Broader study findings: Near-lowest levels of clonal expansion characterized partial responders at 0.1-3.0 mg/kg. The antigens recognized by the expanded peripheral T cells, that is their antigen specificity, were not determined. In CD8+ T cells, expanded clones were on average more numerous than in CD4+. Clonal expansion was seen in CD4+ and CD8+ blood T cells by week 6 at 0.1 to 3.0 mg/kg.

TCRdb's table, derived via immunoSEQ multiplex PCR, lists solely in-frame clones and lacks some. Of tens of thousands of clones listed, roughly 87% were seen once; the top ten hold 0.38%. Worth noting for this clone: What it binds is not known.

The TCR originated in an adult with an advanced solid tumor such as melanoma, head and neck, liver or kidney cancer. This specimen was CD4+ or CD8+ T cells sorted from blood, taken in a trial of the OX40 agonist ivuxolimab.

The CDR3 DNA sequence: TGCGCCAGCAGCAGGGACTTCCCAGATACGCAGTATTTT. Protein: CASSRDFPDTQYF. The chain is built from TRBV5-1 and TRBJ2-3, with a tentative D call TRBD2 (6 bases). With 4 bases removed from V and 4 bases from J, the gap between germline ends came to 10 bases. Germline CDR1 and CDR2: SGHRS and YFSETQ. The CDR3 runs to 13 residues.